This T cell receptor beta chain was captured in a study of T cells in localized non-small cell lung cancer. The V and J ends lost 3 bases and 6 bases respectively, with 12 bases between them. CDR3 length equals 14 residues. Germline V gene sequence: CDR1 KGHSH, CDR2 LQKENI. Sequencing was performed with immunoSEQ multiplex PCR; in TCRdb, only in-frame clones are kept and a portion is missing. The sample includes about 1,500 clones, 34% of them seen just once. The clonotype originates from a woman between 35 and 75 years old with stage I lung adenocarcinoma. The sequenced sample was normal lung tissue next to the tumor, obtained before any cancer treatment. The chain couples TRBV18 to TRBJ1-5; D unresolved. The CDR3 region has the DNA TGTGCCAGCTCACCGCAAGCAGCGGGTCAGCCCCAGCATTTT. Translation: CASSPQAAGQPQHF.